This T cell receptor beta chain was observed in a study of blood T cells in healthy people across ages (dated by TCRdb to between 2015 and 2017). Concerning the study at large: In model experiments, template switching captured about one uniquely barcoded TCR beta cDNA molecule for every two T cells. The study measured age-related changes in TCR beta repertoire diversity using deep sequencing normalized with unique cDNA molecular identifiers. The donors were divided into four age groups: young (average around 16 years), middle-aged (under 40), aged (under 70) and long-lived (roughly 82). To avoid experimental bias, donors of different ages were spread randomly across the sequencing lanes. For two donors (one aged 18 to 30 and one aged 80 or older), the study analyzed two additional independent replicas of 1 million unique cDNA reads from the same blood draw. Broader findings and caveats from the paper: Bulk unsorted PBMC profiling prevented conclusive comparison of naive and antigen-experienced compartments. Estimates of total diversity based on one million sequenced T cells were regarded as lower bounds and as underestimates. The percentage of naive T cells measured by flow cytometry correlated strongly with observed TCR beta diversity. Donor CMV infection status was unknown, potentially confounding age-related changes in expanded clonotypes. Compared with the aged group, the long-lived group had more naive CD4+ T cells, fewer expanded clones and increased TCR diversity, a pattern suggesting age selection. As age increased, observed TCR beta diversity per million T cells dropped in a roughly linear way, and a significant reduction was already evident by age about 40.

Donors were a few dozen systemically healthy Caucasian individuals from Russia aged about 6 to 100 years. Around 10 milliliters of peripheral blood were drawn from each donor into EDTA-treated Vacutainer tubes. PBMCs were isolated by Ficoll-Paque density-gradient centrifugation, with at least 6 million obtained per sample. Trizol reagent was used to extract total RNA from the PBMCs, yielding at least 5.5 micrograms per sample. For every donor, flow cytometry on a PBMC aliquot measured the percentage of naive CD45RAhigh/CD27high T cells. A note on this clonotype: This receptor's antigen is unknown. No much larger clonotype is one base removed from it; base qualities were not supplied.

Libraries were made using 5' RACE. Sequencer: Illumina HiSeq 2500. A second PCR of about 7 to 12 cycles was performed with a sample-barcoded 5' primer and a J-beta primer mix. A template-switch 5' adaptor carrying 12 random nucleotides introduced a unique molecular identifier onto each TCR beta cDNA molecule. At least 2.5 million CDR3-containing paired-end reads were obtained from each sample. All of the RNA was converted into first-strand cDNA using the Mint cDNA synthesis kit, with a TRBC-specific oligonucleotide serving as the primer. Following uracil-DNA glycosylase treatment, all cDNA underwent a first 18-cycle PCR with the universal primers M1SS and BC2_uni_R. Regarding the original processing steps: Each sample was normalized by randomly selecting 1 million high-quality reads, each carrying a distinct molecular identifier. Reads sharing molecular identifiers were discarded rather than binned into consensus sequences. CDR3 identification, clonotype clustering and error correction used MiTCR with a Q25 quality threshold and the strictest error-elimination algorithm. Lower-bound total TCR beta diversity was estimated with a nonparametric unseen species model using Euler transformation. In-frame beta chains were kept once TCRdb had trimmed the public reads at Q25 with fastp and called clones with MiXCR. Identical CDR3 protein sequences are pooled into one entry, listed with their most common genes and DNA. TCRdb, not the authors, supplied the V and J calls. The sample table holds about 640,000 distinct CDR3 sequences, of which roughly 53% were seen once. Jointly, the top ten make up 30% to 45% of the sample.

There are 16 amino acids in the CDR3, from cysteine to phenylalanine inclusive. Only CDR3 DNA is held: 48 bases, read in frame from base 1. After removal of 1 base from V and 5 bases from J, the junction retains 7 bases not matched to a gene. The germline V gene encodes CDR1 LNHNV and CDR2 YYDKDF (reference sequence). The chain was built from TRBV15 and TRBJ2-5, and 10 junction bases match TRBD2. The TCR sequence derives from a man in his 60s in good health. The sample was blood. The bases are TGTGCCACCAGCAGAGGCTTAGCGGGGGGAAGCGAGACCCAGTACTTC. Protein translation: CATSRGLAGGSETQYF.